This T cell receptor (beta chain) was found in a study of T-cell memory formation after mild COVID-19. Turning to the study itself: TCR clusters were mostly confined to one donor each.

TCRdb passed the 5' RACE reads through MiXCR, listing each CDR3 protein once. Of 180,000 or so distinct CDR3 sequences listed, 16% are singletons. CDR1 is KGHDR, CDR2 SFDVKD, per germline. The V end lost 7 bases, the J end lost 3 bases, and 20 bases lay between the germline ends. The CDR3 spans 16 residues. The rearrangement uses TRBV24-1 and TRBJ2-5, with D tentatively TRBD1 or TRBD2 (5 bases each). Sequencing input: PBMCs or a T cell subset sorted from them (not recorded which). The receptor comes from an adult woman who had mild COVID-19 (a few samples of this study predate the infection). Cell type and time point are not known. The CDR3 reads CATRMEDNAGEETQYF. CDR3 nucleotide sequence: TGTGCCACCAGGATGGAGGACAACGCCGGGGAAGAGACCCAGTACTTC.